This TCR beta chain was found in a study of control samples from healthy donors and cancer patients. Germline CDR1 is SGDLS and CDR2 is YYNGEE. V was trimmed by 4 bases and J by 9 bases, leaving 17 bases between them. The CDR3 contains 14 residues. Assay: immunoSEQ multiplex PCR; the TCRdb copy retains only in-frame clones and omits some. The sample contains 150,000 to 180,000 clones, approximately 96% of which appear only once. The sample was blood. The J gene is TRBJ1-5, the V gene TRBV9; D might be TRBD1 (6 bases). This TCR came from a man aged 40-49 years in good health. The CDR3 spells CASSFRTARGPQHF. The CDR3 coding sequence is TGTGCCAGCAGCTTCCGGACAGCCAGGGGGCCCCAGCATTTT.